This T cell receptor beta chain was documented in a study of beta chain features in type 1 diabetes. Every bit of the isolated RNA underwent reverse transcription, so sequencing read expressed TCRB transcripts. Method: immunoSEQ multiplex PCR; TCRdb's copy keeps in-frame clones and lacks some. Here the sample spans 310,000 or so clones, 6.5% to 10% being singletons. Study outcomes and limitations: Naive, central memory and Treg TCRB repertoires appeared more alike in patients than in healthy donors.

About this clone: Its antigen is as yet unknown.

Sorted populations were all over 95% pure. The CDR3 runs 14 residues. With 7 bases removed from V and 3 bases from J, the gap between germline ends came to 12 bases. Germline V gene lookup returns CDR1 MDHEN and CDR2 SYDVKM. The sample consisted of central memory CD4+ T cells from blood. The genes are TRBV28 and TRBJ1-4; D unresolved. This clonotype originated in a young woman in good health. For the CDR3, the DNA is TGTGCCAGCACCAACGGTGCTTCTAATGAAAAACTGTTTTTT. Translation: CASTNGASNEKLFF.